This T cell receptor (beta chain) originates from a study of T cells after yellow fever vaccination. The study, taken as a whole, reports: Abundant bulk-derived clonotypes could contaminate FACS-sorted repertoires. The booster response re-showed most primary clones: 95% to 96% CD4, 88% CD8.

As regards this clonotype: Its matching antigen is unknown.

TCR cDNA was made by 5'RACE template switching, adding a universal primer site and UMIs. TCRdb reanalysed the 5' RACE reads using MiXCR and keeps one entry per CDR3 protein. The table shows just under 600,000 distinct CDR3 sequences, with approximately 13% occurring only once. This sample comprised PBMCs, obtained on the day of the yellow fever booster vaccination. The TCR comes from a young man who received the YFV17D yellow fever vaccine.

The CDR3 protein is CASSDWGSYEQYF. The CDR3 DNA is TGTGCCAGCAGCGACTGGGGTTCCTACGAGCAGTACTTC. The V and J genes are TRBV5-5 and TRBJ2-7; D is undetermined. Trimming removed 4 bases from V and 1 base from J, with 9 bases in between. In germline, CDR1 is SGHKS, CDR2 YYEKEE (reference sequence). The CDR3 sequence is 13 residues long.